This TCR beta chain was recorded in a study of identical twins. TCRdb independently ran MiXCR on the 5' RACE reads; one entry per CDR3 protein. The sample carries 520,000 or so distinct CDR3 sequences, roughly a fifth recorded once. Germline trimming cut 0 bases from V and 3 bases from J; bases unmatched to any gene: 5. The CDR3 extends over 15 amino acids. Germline V gene lookup returns CDR1 WNHNN and CDR2 SYGVQD (reference sequence). These same records also appear under a second study, on T cells expressing NK-cell markers. That study adds: Sorted T-cell subsets CD3+CD56+NKG2C+, CD3+CD56+NKG2C- and CD3+CD56-NKG2C+ were TCR beta-sequenced.

The genes are TRBV10-1 and TRBJ2-7; 7 bases match TRBD1. The sequence was collected from a woman between 18 and 30 years old in good health. The specimen was CD4+ T cells sorted from blood. The CDR3: CASSESVGTDYEQYF. The DNA of the CDR3 is TGCGCCAGCAGTGAGTCTGTAGGGACAGACTACGAGCAGTACTTC.